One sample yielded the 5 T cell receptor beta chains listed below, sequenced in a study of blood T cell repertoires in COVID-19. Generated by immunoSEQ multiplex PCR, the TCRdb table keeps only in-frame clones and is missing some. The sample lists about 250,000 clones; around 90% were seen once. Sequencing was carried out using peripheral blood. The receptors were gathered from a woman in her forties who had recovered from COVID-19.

The CDR3 DNA reads as TGTGCCAGCAGTCGGGGGGACTCCCGGGGCGGGGAGCTGTTTTTT. This codes for CASSRGDSRGGELFF. The chain combines TRBV2 with TRBJ2-2, with 7 bases aligning to TRBD2. The V gene's germline CDR1 is SNHLY and CDR2 FYNNEI. The trim removed 5 bases at V and 7 bases at J, leaving 10 bases unmatched. The CDR3 loop spans 15 amino acids.

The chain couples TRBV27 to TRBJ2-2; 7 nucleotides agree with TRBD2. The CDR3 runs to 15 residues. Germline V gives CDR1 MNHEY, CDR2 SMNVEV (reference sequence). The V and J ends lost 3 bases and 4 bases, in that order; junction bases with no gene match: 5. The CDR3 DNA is TGTGCCAGCAGTTTGTTGGCGGGAGTCACCGGGGAGCTGTTTTTT. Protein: CASSLLAGVTGELFF.

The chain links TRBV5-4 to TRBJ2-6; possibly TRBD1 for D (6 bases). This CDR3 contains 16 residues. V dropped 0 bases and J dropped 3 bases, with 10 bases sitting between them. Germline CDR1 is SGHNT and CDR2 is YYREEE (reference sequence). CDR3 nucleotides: TGTGCCAGCAGCTTGGACAGGGTCAGTGGGGCCAACGTCCTGACTTTC. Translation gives CASSLDRVSGANVLTF. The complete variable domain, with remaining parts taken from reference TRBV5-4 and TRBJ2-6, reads ETGVTQSPTHLIKTRGQQVTLRCSSQSGHNTVSWYQQALGQGPQFIFQYYREEENGRGNFPPRFSGLQFPNYSSELNVNALELDDSALYLCASSLDRVSGANVLTFGAGSRLTVL.

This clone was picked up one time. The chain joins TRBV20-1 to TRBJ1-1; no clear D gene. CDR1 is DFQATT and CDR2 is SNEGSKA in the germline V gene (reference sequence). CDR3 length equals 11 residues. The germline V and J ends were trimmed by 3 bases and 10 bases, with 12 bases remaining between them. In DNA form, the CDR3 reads TGCAGTGCTAGTCGGGGAGGCCGAGCTTTCTTT. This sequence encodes CSASRGGRAFF.

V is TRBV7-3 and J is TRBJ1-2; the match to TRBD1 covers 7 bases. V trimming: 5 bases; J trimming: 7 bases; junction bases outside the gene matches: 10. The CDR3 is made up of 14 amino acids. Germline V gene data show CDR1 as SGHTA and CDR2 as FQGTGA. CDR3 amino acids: CASSPWPGGGGYTF. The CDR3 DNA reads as TGTGCCAGCAGCCCATGGCCAGGGGGAGGTGGCTACACCTTC.